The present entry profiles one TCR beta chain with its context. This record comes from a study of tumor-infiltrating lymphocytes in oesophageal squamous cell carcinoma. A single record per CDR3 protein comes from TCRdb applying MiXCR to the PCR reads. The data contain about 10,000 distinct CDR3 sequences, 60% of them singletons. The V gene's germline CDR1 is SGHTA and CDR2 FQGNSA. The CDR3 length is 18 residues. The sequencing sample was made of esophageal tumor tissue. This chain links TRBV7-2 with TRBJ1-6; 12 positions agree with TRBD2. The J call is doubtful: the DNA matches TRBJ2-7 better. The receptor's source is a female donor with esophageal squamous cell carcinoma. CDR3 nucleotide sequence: TGTGCCAGCAGCCTATATCGGACTAGCGGGGCCTCCTACAATGAGCAGTACTTC. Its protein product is CASSLYRTSGASYNEQYF.